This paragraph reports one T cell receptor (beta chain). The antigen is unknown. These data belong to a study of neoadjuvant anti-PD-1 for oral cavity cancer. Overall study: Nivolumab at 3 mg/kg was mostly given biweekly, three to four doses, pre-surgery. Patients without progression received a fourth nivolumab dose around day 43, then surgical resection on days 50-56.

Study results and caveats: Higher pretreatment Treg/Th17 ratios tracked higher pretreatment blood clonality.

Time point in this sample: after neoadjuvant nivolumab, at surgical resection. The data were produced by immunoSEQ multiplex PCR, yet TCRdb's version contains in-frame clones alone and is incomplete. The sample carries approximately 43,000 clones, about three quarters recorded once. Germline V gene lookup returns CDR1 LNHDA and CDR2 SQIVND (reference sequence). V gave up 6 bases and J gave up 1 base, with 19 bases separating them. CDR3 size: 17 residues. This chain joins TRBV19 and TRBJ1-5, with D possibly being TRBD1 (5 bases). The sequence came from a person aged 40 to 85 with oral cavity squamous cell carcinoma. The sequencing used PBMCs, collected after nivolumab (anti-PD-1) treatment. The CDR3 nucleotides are TGTGCCAGTAGCAGACTTCAGGGTTGGTCAAGCAATCAGCCCCAGCATTTT. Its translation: CASSRLQGWSSNQPQHF.